This entry lists 25 T cell receptor beta chains sequenced from one sample in a study of cytomegalovirus exposure and HLA in healthy donors (dated by TCRdb to 2015 to 2018). Library preparation used the immunoSEQ multiplex PCR assay. For the multiplex PCR, a mixture combining 60 forward primers for TCR Vbeta segments and 13 reverse primers for TCR Jbeta segments was used. TCRdb limited this immuneACCESS table to in-frame rearrangements with V and J called. A share of clones is missing; checked studies link under half to unresolved V genes, and the rest is unexplained. The sample table lists approximately 150,000 clones, roughly 80% of them with a count of one. The ten largest clones add up to 2.5% of the sample. The sequenced sample was PBMCs. The receptor source for this set is a female donor in good health and CMV-seronegative.

This rearrangement joins TRBV6-1 to TRBJ2-7; a possible D gene is TRBD1 (6 bases). From germline, CDR1 is MNHNS and CDR2 SASEGT. The V end was cut by 7 bases, the J end by 0 bases, with 10 bases between. The CDR3 runs to 13 residues. CDR3 in DNA: TGTGCCAGCACCCGACAGGTCTCCTACGAGCAGTACTTC. This gives the protein CASTRQVSYEQYF.

This clone was detected a few times. The J gene is TRBJ2-1, the V gene TRBV9, with 9 bases matching TRBD2. This CDR3 spans 14 amino acids. J lost 10 bases, V lost 0 bases, and 5 bases had no gene match. The V gene's germline CDR1 is SGDLS and CDR2 YYNGEE. CDR3 bases: TGTGCCAGCAGCGTAGGGGGACTAGCAGGCGAGCAGTTCTTC. Its translation is CASSVGGLAGEQFF.

The chain combines TRBV19 with TRBJ1-1, with 9 bases lining up with TRBD1. CDR3 length equals 14 residues. V shed 2 bases, J shed 2 bases, and the junction held 0 bases outside the gene matches. Germline CDR1 LNHDA, CDR2 SQIVND (reference sequence). In nucleotides, the CDR3 is TGTGCCAGTAGTATAACAGGGGGCAACACTGAAGCTTTCTTT. Protein sequence: CASSITGGNTEAFF.

The rearrangement links TRBV5-1 to TRBJ2-1; D ambiguous. V shed 7 bases and J shed 0 bases, with 14 bases lying between them. CDR1 and CDR2 (germline): SGHRS, YFSETQ. The CDR3 spans 15 residues. In DNA form, the CDR3 reads TGCGCCAGCCGCCCCGACCCTAGCTCCTACAATGAGCAGTTCTTC. The encoded protein is CASRPDPSSYNEQFF. The whole variable domain, remainder taken from reference TRBV5-1 and TRBJ2-1, is KAGVTQTPRYLIKTRGQQVTLSCSPISGHRSVSWYQQTPGQGLQFLFEYFSETQRNKGNFPGRFSGRQFSNSRSEMNVSTLELGDSALYLCASRPDPSSYNEQFFGPGTRLTVL.

The chain links TRBV2 to TRBJ2-7, with 10 bases that match TRBD1. Trimming cost V 7 bases and J 2 bases; bases outside gene matches: 8. CDR1 is SNHLY and CDR2 is FYNNEI in the germline V gene. This CDR3 spans 15 amino acids. CDR3 sequence (DNA): TGTGCCAGCAAACGGGACAGGGGCTTCCCCTACGAGCAGTACTTC. This sequence encodes CASKRDRGFPYEQYF. Full variable domain (outside the CDR3, taken from reference TRBV2 and TRBJ2-7): EPEVTQTPSHQVTQMGQEVILRCVPISNHLYFYWYRQILGQKVEFLVSFYNNEISEKSEIFDDQFSVERPDGSNFTLKIRSTKLEDSAMYFCASKRDRGFPYEQYFGPGTRLTVT.

The CDR3 sequence: CASKGPPRPLSEQYF. In DNA form, the CDR3 reads TGTGCCAGCAAGGGGCCCCCTAGGCCCCTCTCCGAGCAGTACTTC. V and J are TRBV28 and TRBJ2-7, with a weak D call TRBD1 (5 bases). The CDR3 consists of 15 residues. The ends were cut back, 7 bases at V and 6 bases at J, with 22 bases in the middle. Germline assignment: CDR1 MDHEN and CDR2 SYDVKM. The complete variable domain, with remaining parts taken from reference TRBV28 and TRBJ2-7, reads DVKVTQSSRYLVKRTGEKVFLECVQDMDHENMFWYRQDPGLGLRLIYFSYDVKMKEKGDIPEGYSVSREKKERFSLILESASTNQTSMYLCASKGPPRPLSEQYFGPGTRLTVT.

The chain links TRBV19 to TRBJ2-3; 8 nucleotides line up with TRBD2. The trim removed 4 bases at V and 6 bases at J, leaving 9 bases unmatched. This CDR3 contains 15 residues. Germline V gene sequence: CDR1 LNHDA, CDR2 SQIVND (reference sequence). The chain's CDR3 is CASSTEKAGEDTQYF. Written as DNA, the CDR3 is TGTGCCAGTAGTACTGAAAAAGCGGGAGAGGATACGCAGTATTTT.

The CDR3 DNA sequence: TGCGCCAGCAGTCAACCGACCAGGGAGGGGACCTACGAGCAGTACTTC. Translated: CASSQPTREGTYEQYF. V and J are TRBV23-1 and TRBJ2-7; 7 nucleotides line up with TRBD2. TRBV23-1 is marked as an open reading frame, function uncertain. V lost 2 bases to trimming and J lost 2 bases; unmatched junction nucleotides: 9. CDR3 size: 16 residues.

This clone came up a few times. This sequence joins TRBV27 and TRBJ2-3; D may be TRBD1 (5 bases). Germline V gene sequence: CDR1 MNHEY, CDR2 SMNVEV (reference sequence). V was cut by 8 bases and J by 0 bases, with 15 bases left in between. The CDR3 runs to 15 residues. Written as DNA, the CDR3 is TGTGCCAGCCTCCCCAGGGTCTCTAGCACAGATACGCAGTATTTT. It yields the protein CASLPRVSSTDTQYF.

There are a few counts of this clone. The chain has TRBV7-2 and TRBJ1-2; D is unclear. The CDR3 contains 14 residues. Germline V lookup: CDR1 SGHTA, CDR2 FQGNSA. Trimming removed 4 bases from V and 7 bases from J, with 16 bases in between. The CDR3 DNA follows: TGTGCCAGCAGCTCCCGGAGGGCCCCCTCTGGCTACACCTTC. Translating it yields CASSSRRAPSGYTF.

This clone showed up just a few times. The chain combines TRBV6-1 with TRBJ1-5; 7 bases are shared with TRBD1. Germline V gene data show CDR1 as MNHNS and CDR2 as SASEGT. Germline trimming cut 4 bases from V and 3 bases from J; bases unmatched to any gene: 6. The CDR3 totals 15 residues. The chain's CDR3 is CASSVAGGNNQPQHF. Written as DNA, the CDR3 is TGTGCCAGCAGTGTGGCAGGGGGGAACAATCAGCCCCAGCATTTT.

CDR3 amino acids: CATSREQGRRRKETQYF. The DNA for the CDR3 is TGTGCCACCAGCAGAGAGCAGGGCCGGCGCCGTAAAGAGACCCAGTACTTC. V and J are TRBV15 and TRBJ2-5; TRBD1 might be the D (5 bases). Trimming took off 0 bases at V and 3 bases at J, with 17 bases between the two ends. CDR3 size: 17 residues. Germline CDR1 reads LNHNV; CDR2 reads YYDKDF (reference sequence). Together with reference TRBV15 and TRBJ2-5, the CDR3 gives the full variable domain: DAMVIQNPRYQVTQFGKPVTLSCSQTLNHNVMYWYQQKSSQAPKLLFHYYDKDFNNEADTPDNFQSRRPNTSFCFLDIRSPGLGDTAMYLCATSREQGRRRKETQYFGPGTRLLVL.

The chain has TRBV18 and TRBJ2-5; 9 bases align to TRBD2. This CDR3 comprises 14 residues. Germline CDR1 reads KGHSH; CDR2 reads LQKENI. V lost 2 bases to trimming and J lost 4 bases; unmatched junction nucleotides: 2. CDR3 region: CASSPNSGGETQYF. As DNA, the CDR3 is TGTGCCAGCTCACCAAATAGCGGGGGAGAGACCCAGTACTTC.

This clone is a singleton in its sample. For the CDR3, the DNA is TGTGCCAGCAGCTTGGGGGGGCTAGCGGGGGGATCCGGGGAGCTGTTTTTT. It yields the protein CASSLGGLAGGSGELFF. This rearrangement joins TRBV7-2 to TRBJ2-2; 11 positions agree with TRBD2. Germline CDR1 is SGHTA and CDR2 is FQGNSA. The V segment lost 3 bases and the J segment 6 bases; nucleotides outside the gene matches: 9. CDR3 size: 17 residues.

This chain uses TRBV6-4 with TRBJ2-1; 9 bases agree with TRBD2. The ends lost 3 bases at V and 3 bases at J; junction bases unmatched: 0. This CDR3 is 14 amino acids long. Per the germline V gene, CDR1 is MRHNA and CDR2 is SNTAGT. The chain's CDR3 is CASSEREGYNEQFF. In nucleotides, the CDR3 is TGTGCCAGCAGTGAGCGGGAGGGCTACAATGAGCAGTTCTTC.

This clone was recorded once. The genes are TRBV19 and TRBJ2-6, with D perhaps TRBD2 (6 bases). CDR1 and CDR2 from the germline V gene are LNHDA and SQIVND (reference sequence). V lost 3 bases, J lost 0 bases, and 6 bases lay in between. This CDR3 comprises 15 residues. Here the CDR3 reads CASSMGGSGANVLTF. CDR3 in DNA: TGTGCCAGTAGTATGGGGGGCTCTGGGGCCAACGTCCTGACTTTC.

The chain is built from TRBV5-6 and TRBJ1-1; TRBD1 aligns across 8 bases. Looked up from germline, CDR1 is SGHDT and CDR2 is YYEEEE. J was trimmed by 0 bases and V by 3 bases; bases with no gene match: 4. This CDR3 is built from 15 residues. The DNA of the CDR3 is TGTGCCAGCAGCTCCGGACAGGGCATGAACACTGAAGCTTTCTTT. It specifies CASSSGQGMNTEAFF.

The CDR3 coding sequence is TGTGCCAGCGGGTTTGAACAGGGAAGTTTCACCTTC. Amino acid sequence: CASGFEQGSFTF. The chain links TRBV28 to TRBJ1-2; D may be TRBD1 (6 bases). The CDR3 contains 12 residues. Germline lookup yields CDR1 MDHEN and CDR2 SYDVKM. Deletions cut 8 bases from V and 13 bases from J, with 20 bases between.

This clone was seen more than once but under ten times. The V and J genes are TRBV27 and TRBJ1-5; D is possibly TRBD1 (6 bases). Germline V gene data show CDR1 as MNHEY and CDR2 as SMNVEV (reference sequence). The CDR3 contains 14 residues. The V end lost 5 bases, the J end lost 4 bases, and 12 bases lay between the germline ends. The chain's CDR3 is CASSRNRANQPQHF. The CDR3 nucleotides read TGTGCCAGCAGTAGAAACAGGGCTAATCAGCCCCAGCATTTT.

This clone was found a few times. The rearrangement uses TRBV2 and TRBJ1-5, with D maybe TRBD1 (5 bases). Trimming shortened V by 2 bases and J by 6 bases, and 11 bases separated the two germline ends. Germline loops: CDR1 SNHLY, CDR2 FYNNEI. CDR3 size: 14 residues. The CDR3 region is CASSENVGAQPQHF. In DNA, the CDR3 is TGTGCCAGCAGTGAAAATGTTGGGGCTCAGCCCCAGCATTTT.

The V gene is TRBV4-2, the J gene TRBJ1-6; perhaps TRBD1 as D (6 bases). The germline CDR1 and CDR2 sequences are LGHNA and YNFKEQ. The V end lost 1 base, the J end lost 0 bases, and 13 bases lay between the germline ends. The CDR3 contains 18 residues. This chain's CDR3 is CASSQVPQGSSYNSPLHF. CDR3 bases: TGTGCCAGCAGCCAAGTCCCCCAGGGGAGCTCCTATAATTCACCCCTCCACTTT.

This clone was detected only a few times. The chain recombines TRBV7-8 with TRBJ2-7; D possibly corresponds to TRBD1 (5 bases). Between the trimmed V and J ends, which lost 1 base and 4 bases, there was a span of 17 bases. This CDR3 spans 16 amino acids. Germline loops: CDR1 SGHVS, CDR2 FQNEAQ. The CDR3 DNA is TGTGCCAGCAGCTTAGGGGCCAAGGGGCAATGGTACGAGCAGTACTTC. Its translation: CASSLGAKGQWYEQYF.

The sample holds a few counts of this clone. This rearrangement joins TRBV29-1 to TRBJ1-1; D remains ambiguous. The germline V gene encodes CDR1 SQVTM and CDR2 ANQGSEA. The length of the CDR3 is 10 residues. V lost 7 bases and J lost 6, with 9 bases in between. The CDR3 bases are TGCAGCGCTGCGTCGCCTGAAGCTTTCTTT. The encoded protein is CSAASPEAFF.

The V gene is TRBV15, the J gene TRBJ2-7; the D gene is possibly TRBD2 (6 bases). V was cut by 3 bases and J by 3 bases, with 18 bases left in between. The CDR3 is 16 amino acids. CDR1 and CDR2 from the germline V gene are LNHNV and YYDKDF (reference sequence). The CDR3 nucleotides are TGTGCCACCAGCAGCTGGCCCCGGGGACTTCTCTACGAGCAGTACTTC. This codes for CATSSWPRGLLYEQYF.

This chain links TRBV27 with TRBJ2-1, with 12 positions matching TRBD1. The germline V gene encodes CDR1 MNHEY and CDR2 SMNVEV (reference sequence). V dropped 9 bases and J dropped 9; count of bases not matched to a gene: 12. The CDR3 loop spans 15 amino acids. This chain's CDR3 is CASNGQGQGATEQFF. CDR3 in DNA: TGTGCCAGTAACGGCCAGGGACAGGGGGCTACTGAGCAGTTCTTC.